Included here is one T cell receptor (beta chain) sequence, with context. Its antigen is not identified. The sample belongs to a study of cytomegalovirus exposure and HLA in healthy donors. General study findings and limits: The majority of TCR sequences were rare, yet some public TCRs appeared in many donors.

60 Vbeta and 13 Jbeta primers were used in PCR. Repertoires were generated with immunoSEQ multiplex PCR, while TCRdb's copy carries only in-frame clones and drops some. Among about 98,000 clones, approximately 79% were seen once, and the ten largest hold under 2%. The CDR3 runs 14 residues. Unmatched junction bases numbered 9, after V lost 5 bases and J lost 4 bases. Looked up from germline, CDR1 is SQVTM and CDR2 is ANQGSEA. Sequenced input: PBMCs. The V and J genes are TRBV29-1 and TRBJ1-1, with 8 bases fitting TRBD1. The sequence derives from a male donor in good health and CMV-seronegative. CDR3 DNA: TGCAGCGTTTTCGTCGACAGGGGCCCCACTGAAGCTTTCTTT. It is translated as CSVFVDRGPTEAFF.